This TCR beta chain is from a study of T cells after posttransplantation cyclophosphamide. CDR3 length: 15 residues. Per germline, CDR1 SGHVS and CDR2 FQNEAQ. Trimming stripped 4 bases from V and 4 bases from J, with 16 bases between. Generated by immunoSEQ multiplex PCR, the TCRdb table keeps only in-frame clones and is missing some. In the table there are about 7,000 clones, around 90% of which are singletons. On the day of bone marrow donation, the related graft donor provided peripheral blood. The study, taken as a whole, reports: Later blood repertoires were often dominated by clones from the donor CD8+ memory compartment. Skin or GI-infiltrating T cells shared few TRB sequences with blood. After PTCy, TRB diversity resembled that of CNI/methotrexate controls.

Comments on this clone: Its antigen is not known.

Sequencing was carried out using CD4+ T cells sorted from blood. The receptor comes from a woman aged 50 to 60 in good health and a related stem cell transplant donor. The chain combines TRBV7-8 with TRBJ1-1, with TRBD1 as a possible D gene (6 bases). The DNA for the CDR3 is TGTGCCAGCAGCTCCGCGCTGGCCAGGGGCACTGAAGCTTTCTTT. Translation: CASSSALARGTEAFF.